These T cell receptor beta chains were read from a single sample in a study of response to subunit inactivated influenza vaccine. TCRdb re-called the RT-PCR reads through MiXCR, storing one row per CDR3 protein. The data contain fewer than 700,000 distinct CDR3 sequences, 10% to 15% of them singletons. The specimen comprised PBMCs from blood, sampled roughly 47 days after vaccination. These receptors originate from a man aged 50 or older who received an inactivated influenza vaccine. Both conserved end residues are part of each CDR3. The D gene is left open where the match is weak. The size field is filled for only some rows; it gives once, few, many or a size class.

clone size	V gene	D gene	J gene	CDR3 protein	CDR3 DNA
few	TRBV7-9	TRBD2	TRBJ2-5	CASSPRTRVETQYF	TGTGCCAGCAGCCCTAGGACTAGAGTAGAGACCCAGTACTTC
few	TRBV29-1	NA	TRBJ2-5	CSGGLQGQETQYF	TGCAGCGGTGGGTTACAGGGACAAGAGACCCAGTACTTC
NA	TRBV12-3/TRBV12-4	TRBD1	TRBJ2-7	CASSLSVGQGLEQYF	TGTGCCAGCAGTTTAAGTGTGGGACAGGGACTCGAGCAGTACTTC
few	TRBV5-1	TRBD2	TRBJ2-5	CASSPWTSGGSQETQYF	TGCGCCAGCAGCCCTTGGACTAGCGGGGGATCCCAAGAGACCCAGTACTTC
many	TRBV5-1	NA	TRBJ2-7	CASTPTEVSYEQYF	TGCGCCAGCACCCCGACAGAAGTCTCCTACGAGCAGTACTTC
NA	TRBV7-9	NA	TRBJ2-1	CASSFTGGRNNEQFF	TGTGCCAGCAGCTTCACCGGGGGCCGAAACAATGAGCAGTTCTTC
few	TRBV6-8	NA	TRBJ2-7	CASSYVRDKPREQYF	TGTGCCAGCAGTTACGTCCGGGACAAACCAAGAGAGCAGTACTTC
few	TRBV20-1	NA	TRBJ2-5	CSAQGSQETQYF	TGCAGTGCCCAGGGATCTCAAGAGACCCAGTACTTC
NA	TRBV5-1	NA	TRBJ1-1	CASSSGGDTEAFF	TGCGCCAGCAGCTCTGGTGGGGATACTGAAGCTTTCTTT
NA	TRBV20-1	TRBD2	TRBJ2-1	CSARGTGGAPFNEQFF	TGCAGTGCTAGAGGGACCGGGGGGGCCCCTTTCAATGAGCAGTTCTTC